What follows are 30 T cell receptor beta chains derived from one specimen sequenced in a study of Ad26.COV2.S vaccination and SARS-CoV-2 variants. The treatment was: about 20 received Ad26.COV2.S at low or high dose, single or two shots; roughly 5 received placebo; per-sample allocation not given. Day 63 following the first vaccine or placebo injection was when the samples were taken. The assay was immunoSEQ multiplex PCR, and TCRdb's table has in-frame clones only and misses some. The data show about 280,000 clones, roughly 86% seen once. The material sequenced was peripheral blood, taken in a trial of Ad26.COV2.S vaccine versus placebo. These receptors originate from a person between 18 and 59 years old who received the Ad26.COV2.S COVID-19 vaccine or a placebo.

The chain has TRBV6-5 and TRBJ1-5, with 8 positions matching TRBD1. The CDR3 length is 15 residues. Germline V gene data show CDR1 as MNHEY and CDR2 as SVGAGI. The J segment lost 2 bases and the V segment lost 6 bases, leaving 6 bases of the junction unmatched. DNA for the CDR3: TGTGCCAGCAGCCCGATGACAGGGGGCAATCAGCCCCAGCATTTT. It yields the protein CASSPMTGGNQPQHF.

V and J are TRBV6-2 or TRBV6-3 and TRBJ2-1, with 9 positions matching TRBD1. The CDR3 is made up of 16 amino acids. The V gene's germline CDR1 is MNHEY and CDR2 SVGEGT. The V segment lost 5 bases and the J segment 8 bases; nucleotides outside the gene matches: 13. The CDR3 bases are TGTGCCAGCAGTCAAACACCGGGACAGGGCTCCGATGAGCAGTTCTTC. Translating it yields CASSQTPGQGSDEQFF.

The chain joins TRBV6-5 to TRBJ1-6, with no clear D. The germline gives CDR1 MNHEY, CDR2 SVGAGI. This CDR3 is 14 amino acids long. The V end was cut by 2 bases, the J end by 7 bases, with 9 bases between. The CDR3 DNA follows: TGTGCCAGCAGTTACGAGGAGCGGAATTCACCCCTCCACTTT. Translation gives CASSYEERNSPLHF.

The rearrangement joins TRBV5-4 to TRBJ1-4; no firm D call. CDR1 SGHNT and CDR2 YYREEE come from the germline V gene (reference sequence). Trimming removed 4 bases at V and 5 bases at J, with 15 bases between. The CDR3 is 15 amino acids. The CDR3 DNA follows: TGTGCCAGCAGCCCGGGCCCTGGGTCCAATGAAAAACTGTTTTTT. Residues: CASSPGPGSNEKLFF.

This clone was detected only a few times. The chain combines TRBV3-1 (or the pseudogene TRBV3-2) with TRBJ1-3, with no clear D. The V end lost 1 base, the J end lost 0 bases, and 7 bases lay between the germline ends. Germline V gene lookup returns CDR1 LGHDT and CDR2 YNNKEL (reference sequence). This CDR3 has 15 amino acids. Here the CDR3 reads CASSQVPFSGNTIYF. In DNA, the CDR3 is TGTGCCAGCAGCCAAGTCCCGTTCTCTGGAAACACCATATATTTT.

The chain joins TRBV6-4 to TRBJ2-3, with a tentative D call TRBD2 (5 bases). The CDR3 contains 14 residues. Germline CDR1 and CDR2: MRHNA and SNTAGT. The germline V and J ends were trimmed by 4 bases and 2 bases, with 10 bases remaining between them. The CDR3 protein is CASSVLANTDTQYF. DNA of the CDR3: TGTGCCAGCAGTGTCCTAGCAAACACAGATACGCAGTATTTT.

The V gene is TRBV12-5, the J gene TRBJ1-2; TRBD1 agrees at 8 bases. The V gene's germline CDR1 is LGHNT and CDR2 FRNRAP. CDR3 length: 15 amino acids. Trimming at V came to 5 bases and at J to 5 bases, leaving 10 bases not matched to a gene. The DNA of the CDR3 is TGTGCTAGTGGTCGCGAAGCAGGGGGCGGATATGGCTACACCTTC. As protein: CASGREAGGGYGYTF. The full variable domain, with the rest looked up from reference TRBV12-5 and TRBJ1-2, is DARVTQTPRHKVTEMGQEVTMRCQPILGHNTVFWYRQTMMQGLELLAYFRNRAPLDDSGMPKDRFSAEMPDATLATLKIQPSEPRDSAVYFCASGREAGGGYGYTFGSGTRLTVV.

This sequence joins TRBV30 and TRBJ2-3, with D perhaps TRBD2 (6 bases). CDR3 length: 13 amino acids. Trimming left V 3 bases short and J 2 bases short, with 9 bases between. CDR1 and CDR2 (germline): GTSNPN, SVGIG (reference sequence). The CDR3 sequence is CAWREGLTDTQYF. CDR3 DNA sequence: TGTGCCTGGAGAGAGGGACTCACAGATACGCAGTATTTT.

For the CDR3, the DNA is TGTGCCAGCAGTAACTTCTGGGACACCGGGGAGCTGTTTTTT. As protein: CASSNFWDTGELFF. The J gene is TRBJ2-2, the V gene TRBV11-2; no definite D call. Looked up from germline, CDR1 is SGHAT and CDR2 is FQNNGV. Trimming took off 6 bases at V and 3 bases at J, with 11 bases between the two ends. This CDR3 spans 14 amino acids.

This chain joins TRBV4-2 and TRBJ1-2; D possibly corresponds to TRBD1 (5 bases). Trimming shortened V by 0 bases and J by 5 bases, and 16 bases separated the two germline ends. The germline gives CDR1 LGHNA, CDR2 YNFKEQ. The CDR3 is made up of 16 amino acids. The CDR3 sequence is CASSQETLLGPYGYTF. The CDR3 DNA follows: TGTGCCAGCAGCCAAGAAACGTTGCTGGGACCGTATGGCTACACCTTC.

V is TRBV20-1 and J is TRBJ1-1, with TRBD1 matching 7 bases. The ends lost 3 bases at V and 2 bases at J; junction bases unmatched: 3. The CDR3 length is 13 residues. Germline CDR1 and CDR2: DFQATT and SNEGSKA (reference sequence). The CDR3 region is CSASGQVNTEAFF. The DNA for the CDR3 is TGCAGTGCTAGTGGACAGGTTAACACTGAAGCTTTCTTT.

This rearrangement joins TRBV4-1 to TRBJ2-2; 9 bases are shared with TRBD1. The germline V gene has CDR1 MGHRA and CDR2 YSYEKL. V dropped 4 bases and J dropped 2; count of bases not matched to a gene: 5. CDR3 length: 16 residues. In DNA, the CDR3 is TGCGCCAGCAGCCTATCGGGACAGGGTAACACCGGGGAGCTGTTTTTT. Its translation: CASSLSGQGNTGELFF.

The chain employs TRBV5-1 and TRBJ2-7, with 13 nucleotides matching TRBD2. J lost 4 bases, V lost 1 base, and 8 bases had no gene match. This CDR3 spans 17 amino acids. Germline-derived CDR1 and CDR2 are SGHRS and YFSETQ. The DNA for the CDR3 is TGCGCCAGCAGCTTGCCCACTAGCGGGAGGGACGGTTACGAGCAGTACTTC. As protein: CASSLPTSGRDGYEQYF.

CDR3 DNA: TGTGCCAGCAGTGCCTGGACAGGGGTCGGCAATCAGCCCCAGCATTTT. This encodes CASSAWTGVGNQPQHF. V and J are TRBV6-6 and TRBJ1-5, with 9 positions matching TRBD1. Germline values: CDR1 MNHNY, CDR2 SVGAGI (reference sequence). The trim removed 5 bases at V and 2 bases at J, leaving 7 bases unmatched. CDR3 length equals 16 residues.

The chain recombines TRBV9 with TRBJ1-1, with D possibly TRBD1 on 5 matching bases. There are 12 residues in the CDR3. Trimming shortened V by 0 bases and J by 13 bases, and 13 bases separated the two germline ends. Germline loops: CDR1 SGDLS, CDR2 YYNGEE. The CDR3 reads CASSVGAGLVFF. The CDR3, as DNA: TGTGCCAGCAGCGTAGGGGCAGGGTTGGTTTTCTTT. Combining the CDR3 with reference TRBV9 and TRBJ1-1 gives the whole variable domain DSGVTQTPKHLITATGQRVTLRCSPRSGDLSVYWYQQSLDQGLQFLIQYYNGEERAKGNILERFSAQQFPDLHSELNLSSLELGDSALYFCASSVGAGLVFFGQGTRLTVV.

The chain recombines TRBV2 with TRBJ2-7; the D gene is possibly TRBD1 (6 bases). The germline V gene encodes CDR1 SNHLY and CDR2 FYNNEI. The CDR3 consists of 14 residues. Trimming took 7 bases from V and 2 from J, leaving 15 bases between them. The DNA for the CDR3 is TGTGCCAGCAAAAACTCGGACAGCCCCTACGAGCAGTACTTC. This encodes CASKNSDSPYEQYF.

The chain is built from TRBV11-1 and TRBJ2-5, with 12 bases lining up with TRBD2. The ends lost 5 bases at V and 5 bases at J; junction bases unmatched: 9. There are 16 residues in the CDR3. Germline CDR1 SGHAT, CDR2 FQDESV (reference sequence). The CDR3 DNA follows: TGTGCCAGCAGCGGAAGGGGACTAGCGGGTACTGAGACCCAGTACTTC. Amino acid sequence: CASSGRGLAGTETQYF.

The J gene is TRBJ2-6, the V gene TRBV6-1; D remains unclear. The CDR3 length is 14 residues. Between the trimmed V and J ends, which lost 3 bases and 2 bases, there was a span of 5 bases. Germline-derived CDR1 and CDR2 are MNHNS and SASEGT. This chain's CDR3 is CASSEGPGANVLTF. The CDR3 nucleotides are TGTGCCAGCAGTGAGGGCCCTGGGGCCAACGTCCTGACTTTC.

The chain recombines TRBV7-8 with TRBJ1-3; perhaps TRBD1 as D (5 bases). The CDR3 contains 18 residues. V lost 0 bases and J 0 bases, leaving 15 bases between the germline ends. From germline, CDR1 is SGHVS and CDR2 FQNEAQ. CDR3 protein: CASSLAREGMSSGNTIYF. In DNA, the CDR3 is TGTGCCAGCAGCTTAGCGAGGGAGGGGATGAGCTCTGGAAACACCATATATTTT.

J is TRBJ2-1 and V is TRBV10-3, with 7 bases matching TRBD2. CDR1 and CDR2 from the germline V gene are ENHRY and SYGVKD. With 5 bases clipped from V and 2 bases from J, the junction kept 6 bases outside the gene matches. The CDR3 runs 15 residues. As DNA, the CDR3 is TGTGCCATCAGTCCAGCGGGGACGACCTACAATGAGCAGTTCTTC. Translated: CAISPAGTTYNEQFF.

The rearrangement links TRBV29-1 to TRBJ1-2; 8 nucleotides agree with TRBD1. Looked up from germline, CDR1 is SQVTM and CDR2 is ANQGSEA. This CDR3 contains 13 residues. Trimming at V came to 6 bases and at J to 2 bases, leaving 5 bases not matched to a gene. CDR3 protein: CSVEDRENYGYTF. The CDR3 DNA is TGCAGCGTGGAGGACAGGGAAAACTATGGCTACACCTTC.

This chain joins TRBV6-5 and TRBJ2-2, with TRBD1 matching 7 bases. Trimming at V came to 5 bases and at J to 3 bases, leaving 6 bases not matched to a gene. Germline V CDR1 and CDR2: MNHEY, SVGAGI. The CDR3 is 15 amino acids. CDR3 residues: CASSPGQGDTGELFF. CDR3 coding DNA: TGTGCCAGCAGTCCAGGGCAGGGGGACACCGGGGAGCTGTTTTTT.

Only one count was recorded for this clone. This chain joins TRBV27 and TRBJ2-7; D is perhaps TRBD1 or TRBD2 (5 bases each). V was shortened by 2 bases and J by 0 bases, with 11 bases between the two germline ends. Germline lookup yields CDR1 MNHEY and CDR2 SMNVEV (reference sequence). CDR3 length: 15 amino acids. This CDR3 is CASSLVGGDSYEQYF. CDR3 sequence (DNA): TGTGCCAGCAGTTTAGTTGGGGGAGACTCCTACGAGCAGTACTTC.

This clone was recorded a few times. The chain combines TRBV18 with TRBJ2-7; D ambiguous. The CDR3 is 12 amino acids. V lost 5 bases and J 2 bases, leaving 7 bases between the germline ends. Germline values: CDR1 KGHSH, CDR2 LQKENI. Here the CDR3 reads CASSTPPYEQYF. CDR3 DNA: TGTGCCAGCTCAACCCCTCCCTACGAGCAGTACTTC. Combining the CDR3 with reference TRBV18 and TRBJ2-7 gives the whole variable domain NAGVMQNPRHLVRRRGQEARLRCSPMKGHSHVYWYRQLPEEGLKFMVYLQKENIIDESGMPKERFSAEFPKEGPSILRIQQVVRGDSAAYFCASSTPPYEQYFGPGTRLTVT.

This sequence joins TRBV2 and TRBJ2-3; D perhaps matches TRBD2 (7 bases). Germline CDR1 and CDR2: SNHLY and FYNNEI. The CDR3 covers 14 residues. The V and J ends lost 2 bases and 4 bases respectively, with 10 bases between them. The CDR3 DNA reads as TGTGCCAGCAGTGAACAGGGGAGGGCAGATACGCAGTATTTT. This encodes CASSEQGRADTQYF.

The chain links TRBV5-1 to TRBJ2-1; either TRBD1 or TRBD2 may fit D (5 bases each). Germline V lookup: CDR1 SGHRS, CDR2 YFSETQ. V was cut by 1 base and J by 2 bases, with 13 bases left in between. The CDR3 spans 16 residues. CDR3 in amino acids: CASSLIVGATYNEQFF. The DNA of the CDR3 is TGCGCCAGCAGCTTGATCGTCGGGGCCACCTACAATGAGCAGTTCTTC.

This clone showed up just once. This chain links TRBV7-9 with TRBJ2-3; TRBD2 matches 10 bases. CDR3 length: 16 amino acids. The germline CDR1 and CDR2 sequences are SEHNR and FQNEAQ (reference sequence). J gave up 1 base and V 6 bases, and 7 bases lay outside the gene matches. As DNA, the CDR3 is TGTGCCAGCAGTCATTACCTAGCGGGGGGCACAGATACGCAGTATTTT. This codes for CASSHYLAGGTDTQYF. Full variable domain (remainder filled in from reference TRBV7-9 and TRBJ2-3): DTGVSQNPRHKITKRGQNVTFRCDPISEHNRLYWYRQTLGQGPEFLTYFQNEAQLEKSRLLSDRFSAERPKGSFSTLEIQRTEQGDSAMYLCASSHYLAGGTDTQYFGPGTRLTVL.

A single count supports this clone. The rearrangement uses TRBV10-3 and TRBJ2-3, with 10 bases that match TRBD2. The CDR3 loop spans 15 amino acids. Trimming cost V 7 bases and J 8 bases; bases outside gene matches: 12. Germline V CDR1 and CDR2: ENHRY, SYGVKD. Written as DNA, the CDR3 is TGTGCCATCAATCCCTCTAGCGGGGGTACGGGTACGCAGTATTTT. It specifies CAINPSSGGTGTQYF.

The chain links TRBV5-4 to TRBJ1-1; D is undetermined. The CDR3 spans 13 residues. Trimming cost V 2 bases and J 0 bases, with 5 bases left between them. Germline V lookup: CDR1 SGHNT, CDR2 YYREEE (reference sequence). The CDR3 is CASSFIMNTEAFF. The CDR3 nucleotides read TGTGCCAGCAGCTTTATCATGAACACTGAAGCTTTCTTT. Based on the CDR3 plus reference TRBV5-4 and TRBJ1-1, the full variable domain is ETGVTQSPTHLIKTRGQQVTLRCSSQSGHNTVSWYQQALGQGPQFIFQYYREEENGRGNFPPRFSGLQFPNYSSELNVNALELDDSALYLCASSFIMNTEAFFGQGTRLTVV.

The chain joins TRBV7-2 to TRBJ2-3; 7 bases align to TRBD2. Germline CDR1 and CDR2: SGHTA and FQGNSA. J gave up 7 bases and V 5 bases, and 12 bases lay outside the gene matches. The CDR3 sequence is 15 residues long. In nucleotides, the CDR3 is TGTGCCAGCAGCGAAATTCTATGGACTAGATATACGCAGTATTTT. Its translation: CASSEILWTRYTQYF.